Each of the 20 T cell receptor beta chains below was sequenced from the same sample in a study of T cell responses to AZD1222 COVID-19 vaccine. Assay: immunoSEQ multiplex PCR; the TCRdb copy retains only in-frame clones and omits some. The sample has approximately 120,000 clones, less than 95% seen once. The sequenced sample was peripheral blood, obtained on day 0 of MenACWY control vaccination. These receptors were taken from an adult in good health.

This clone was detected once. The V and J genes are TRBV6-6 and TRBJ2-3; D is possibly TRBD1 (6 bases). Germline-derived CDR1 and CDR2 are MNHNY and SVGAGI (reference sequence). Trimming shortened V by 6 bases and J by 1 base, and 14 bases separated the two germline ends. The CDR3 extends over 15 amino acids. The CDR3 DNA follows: TGTGCCAGCAGCCCAACAGGGCTCCGCACAGATACGCAGTATTTT. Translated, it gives CASSPTGLRTDTQYF.

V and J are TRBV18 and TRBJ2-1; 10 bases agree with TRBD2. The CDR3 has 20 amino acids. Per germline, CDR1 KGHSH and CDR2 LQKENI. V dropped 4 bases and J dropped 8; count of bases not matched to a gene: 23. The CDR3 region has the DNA TGTGCCAGCTCACTTTACTACCATGATAGCGGGAGGACCACCGCGGATGAGCAGTTCTTC. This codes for CASSLYYHDSGRTTADEQFF.

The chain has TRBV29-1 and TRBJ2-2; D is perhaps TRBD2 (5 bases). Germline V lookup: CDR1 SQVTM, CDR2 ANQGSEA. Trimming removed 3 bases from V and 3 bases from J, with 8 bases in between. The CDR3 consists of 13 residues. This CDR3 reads CSVDRDDTGELFF. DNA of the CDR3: TGCAGCGTTGATCGGGATGACACCGGGGAGCTGTTTTTT.

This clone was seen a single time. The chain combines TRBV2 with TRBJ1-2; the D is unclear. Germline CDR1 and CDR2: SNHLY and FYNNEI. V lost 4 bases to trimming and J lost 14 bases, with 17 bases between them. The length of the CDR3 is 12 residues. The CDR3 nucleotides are TGTGCCAGCAGTGTTCAATCGCAACATGGAACCTTC. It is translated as CASSVQSQHGTF.

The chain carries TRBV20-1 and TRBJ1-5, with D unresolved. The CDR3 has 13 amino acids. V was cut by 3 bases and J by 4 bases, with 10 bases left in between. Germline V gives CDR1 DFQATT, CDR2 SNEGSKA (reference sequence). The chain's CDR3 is CSASEFPNQPQHF. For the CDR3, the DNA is TGCAGTGCTAGTGAATTCCCTAATCAGCCCCAGCATTTT.

CDR3 bases: TGTGCCAGCTCACCAAGCAGCGGGGGCACCGGGGAGCTGTTTTTT. Amino acids: CASSPSSGGTGELFF. The rearrangement uses TRBV18 and TRBJ2-2; 8 bases line up with TRBD2. The CDR3 extends over 15 amino acids. Germline CDR1 and CDR2: KGHSH and LQKENI. After removal of 2 bases from V and 4 bases from J, the junction contained 3 bases not matched to a gene.

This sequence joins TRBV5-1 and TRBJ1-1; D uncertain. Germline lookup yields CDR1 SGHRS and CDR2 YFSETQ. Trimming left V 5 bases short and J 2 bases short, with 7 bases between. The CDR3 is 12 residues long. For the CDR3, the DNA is TGCGCCAGCAGTGACCCTAACACTGAAGCTTTCTTT. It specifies CASSDPNTEAFF.

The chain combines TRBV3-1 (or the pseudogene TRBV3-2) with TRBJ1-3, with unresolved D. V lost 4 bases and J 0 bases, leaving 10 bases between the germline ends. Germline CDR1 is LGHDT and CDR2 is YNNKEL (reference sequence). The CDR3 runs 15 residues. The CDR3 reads CASSRTDYSGNTIYF. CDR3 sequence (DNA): TGTGCCAGCAGCCGGACCGACTACTCTGGAAACACCATATATTTT.

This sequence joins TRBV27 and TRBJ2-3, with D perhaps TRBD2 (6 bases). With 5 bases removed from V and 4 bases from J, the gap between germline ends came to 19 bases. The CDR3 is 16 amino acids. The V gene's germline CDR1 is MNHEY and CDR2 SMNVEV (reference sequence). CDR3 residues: CASSPRDPGWADTQYF. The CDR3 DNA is TGTGCCAGCAGTCCGCGGGATCCCGGGTGGGCAGATACGCAGTATTTT.

The CDR3: CASSSGQRLWANSPLHF. In DNA, the CDR3 is TGTGCCAGCAGCTCGGGACAGCGTCTATGGGCTAATTCACCCCTCCACTTT. This chain joins TRBV7-9 and TRBJ1-6; TRBD1 matches at 7 bases. CDR1 and CDR2 from the germline V gene are SEHNR and FQNEAQ (reference sequence). J lost 6 bases, V lost 4 bases, and 12 bases had no gene match. This CDR3 is 17 amino acids long. Together with reference TRBV7-9 and TRBJ1-6, the CDR3 gives the full variable domain: DTGVSQNPRHKITKRGQNVTFRCDPISEHNRLYWYRQTLGQGPEFLTYFQNEAQLEKSRLLSDRFSAERPKGSFSTLEIQRTEQGDSAMYLCASSSGQRLWANSPLHFGNGTRLTVT.

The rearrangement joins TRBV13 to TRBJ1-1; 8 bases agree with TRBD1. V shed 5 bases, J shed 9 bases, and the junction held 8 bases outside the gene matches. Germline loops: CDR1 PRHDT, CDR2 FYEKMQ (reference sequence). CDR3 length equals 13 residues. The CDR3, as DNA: TGTGCCAGCAGCCGCGGACAGGGCTTAAAAGCTTTCTTT. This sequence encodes CASSRGQGLKAFF.

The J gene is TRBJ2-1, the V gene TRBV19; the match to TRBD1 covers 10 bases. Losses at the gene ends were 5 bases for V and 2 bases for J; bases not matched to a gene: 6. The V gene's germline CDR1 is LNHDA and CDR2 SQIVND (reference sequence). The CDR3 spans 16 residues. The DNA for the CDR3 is TGTGCCAGTAGTCCCCGGACAGGGGGGGCCTACAATGAGCAGTTCTTC. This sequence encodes CASSPRTGGAYNEQFF.

The CDR3 sequence is CAISDPGWRGTEAFF. CDR3 nucleotide sequence: TGTGCCATCAGTGATCCCGGATGGCGGGGCACTGAAGCTTTCTTT. The chain couples TRBV10-3 to TRBJ1-1; D not resolved. The CDR3 spans 15 residues. Germline V gene sequence: CDR1 ENHRY, CDR2 SYGVKD. The germline V and J ends were trimmed by 3 bases and 4 bases, with 15 bases remaining between them.

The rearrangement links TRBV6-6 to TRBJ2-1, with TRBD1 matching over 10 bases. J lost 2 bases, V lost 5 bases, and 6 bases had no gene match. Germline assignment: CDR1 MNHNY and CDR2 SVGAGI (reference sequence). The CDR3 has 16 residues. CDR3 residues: CASSTTGTGAYNEQFF. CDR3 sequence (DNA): TGTGCCAGCAGTACAACCGGGACAGGGGCCTACAATGAGCAGTTCTTC.

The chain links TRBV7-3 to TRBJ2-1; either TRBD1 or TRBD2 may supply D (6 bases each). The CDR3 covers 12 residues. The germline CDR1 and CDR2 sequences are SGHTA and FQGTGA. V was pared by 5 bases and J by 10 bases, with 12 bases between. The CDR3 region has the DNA TGTGCCAGCAGCCTGGGGGGCGGCGAGCAGTTCTTC. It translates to CASSLGGGEQFF.

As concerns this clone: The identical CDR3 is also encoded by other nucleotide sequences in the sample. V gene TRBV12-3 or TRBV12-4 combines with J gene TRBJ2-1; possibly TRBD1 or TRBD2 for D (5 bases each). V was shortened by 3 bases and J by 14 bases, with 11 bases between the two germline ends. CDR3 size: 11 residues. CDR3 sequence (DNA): TGTGCCAGCAGTTTCGCTGGGACGGAGTTCTTC. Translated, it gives CASSFAGTEFF.

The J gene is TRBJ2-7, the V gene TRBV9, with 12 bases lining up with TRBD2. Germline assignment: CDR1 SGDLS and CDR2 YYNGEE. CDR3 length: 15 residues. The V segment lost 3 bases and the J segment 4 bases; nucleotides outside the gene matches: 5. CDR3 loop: CASSDGLAGKYEQYF. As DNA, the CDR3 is TGTGCCAGCAGCGATGGACTAGCGGGGAAGTACGAGCAGTACTTC.

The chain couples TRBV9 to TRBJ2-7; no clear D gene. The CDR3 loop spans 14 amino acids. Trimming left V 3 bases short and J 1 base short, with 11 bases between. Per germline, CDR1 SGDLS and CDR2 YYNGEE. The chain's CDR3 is CASSAGYESYEQYF. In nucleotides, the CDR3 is TGTGCCAGCAGCGCAGGTTACGAATCCTACGAGCAGTACTTC.

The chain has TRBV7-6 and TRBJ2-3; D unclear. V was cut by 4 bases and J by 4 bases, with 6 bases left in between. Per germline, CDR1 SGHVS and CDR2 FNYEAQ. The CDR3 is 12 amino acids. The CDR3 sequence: CASSSQADTQYF. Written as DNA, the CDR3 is TGTGCCAGCAGCTCCCAGGCAGATACGCAGTATTTT.

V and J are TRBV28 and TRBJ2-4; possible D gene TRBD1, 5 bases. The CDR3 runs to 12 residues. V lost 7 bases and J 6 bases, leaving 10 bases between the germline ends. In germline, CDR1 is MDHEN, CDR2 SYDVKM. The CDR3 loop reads CASTTGLNIQYF. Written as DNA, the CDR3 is TGTGCCAGCACTACAGGTCTAAACATTCAGTACTTC.